A single TCR beta chain is shown here with its context. The data are from a study of human T cells and chemical hapten exposure. One entry per CDR3 protein results from TCRdb running MiXCR on the RACE reads. The table records around 120,000 distinct CDR3 sequences, about an eighth of them present only once. As for time point: patch test 1, 2 weeks after DPC sensitization. The treatment here: therapeutic diphenylcyclopropenone sensitization with weekly scalp DPC. The sample consisted of whole blood, taken in connection with sensitization to the hapten diphenylcyclopropenone (DPC). The clonotype comes from a man aged 18 to 30 with alopecia areata. Some clones in this sample may be carry-over from other donors' samples.

CDR3 sequence: CASSLGQASYEQYF. In DNA form, the CDR3 reads TGTGCCAGCAGCTTAGGGCAGGCCTCCTACGAGCAGTACTTC. The chain couples TRBV7-2 to TRBJ2-7, with D unclear. This CDR3 is 14 amino acids long. Trimming shortened V by 1 base and J by 0 bases, and 7 bases separated the two germline ends. The germline V gene encodes CDR1 SGHTA and CDR2 FQGNSA. Drawing the rest from reference TRBV7-2 and TRBJ2-7, the complete variable domain is GAGVSQSPSNKVTEKGKDVELRCDPISGHTALYWYRQSLGQGLEFLIYFQGNSAPDKSGLPSDRFSAERTGGSVSTLTIQRTQQEDSAVYLCASSLGQASYEQYFGPGTRLTVT.